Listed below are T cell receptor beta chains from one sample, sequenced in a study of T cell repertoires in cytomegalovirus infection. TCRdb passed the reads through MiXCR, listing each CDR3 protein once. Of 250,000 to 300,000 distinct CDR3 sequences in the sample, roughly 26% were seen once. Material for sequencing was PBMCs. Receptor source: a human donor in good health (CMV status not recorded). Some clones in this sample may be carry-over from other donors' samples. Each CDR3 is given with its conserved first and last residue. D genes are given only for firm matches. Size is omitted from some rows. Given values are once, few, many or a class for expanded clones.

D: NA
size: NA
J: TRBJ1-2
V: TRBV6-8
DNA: TGTGCCAGCAGTTACCGCACAGTCCCCAACTATGGCTACACCTTC
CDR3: CASSYRTVPNYGYTF

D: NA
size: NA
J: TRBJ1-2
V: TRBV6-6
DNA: TGTGCCAGCAGCGGGACGAATGGCTACACCTTC
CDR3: CASSGTNGYTF

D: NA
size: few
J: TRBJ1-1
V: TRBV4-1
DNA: TGCGCCAGCAGCCGCCTAGAAGGGTCTGAAGCTTTCTTT
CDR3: CASSRLEGSEAFF

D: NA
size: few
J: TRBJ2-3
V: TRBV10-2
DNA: TGCGCCAGCAGTGACCCTGCCGGAGGGAGCACAGATACGCAGTATTTT
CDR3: CASSDPAGGSTDTQYF

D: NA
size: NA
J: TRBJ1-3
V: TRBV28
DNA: TGTGCCAGCAGTAGGACGGAGAGCTCTGGAAACACCATATATTTT
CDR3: CASSRTESSGNTIYF

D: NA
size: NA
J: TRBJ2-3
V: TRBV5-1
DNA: TGCGCCAGCAGCCCCGGACAGATCAGAACCGATACGCAGTATTTT
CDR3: CASSPGQIRTDTQYF

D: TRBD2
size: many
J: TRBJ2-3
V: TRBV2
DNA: TGTGCCAGCAGGCCAAGGTCTAGCGGGGGGCTAGATACGCAGTATTTT
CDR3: CASRPRSSGGLDTQYF

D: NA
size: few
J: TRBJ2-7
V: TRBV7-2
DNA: TGTGCCAGCAGCTTAACTAGCAGTAAATACGAGCAGTACTTC
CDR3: CASSLTSSKYEQYF

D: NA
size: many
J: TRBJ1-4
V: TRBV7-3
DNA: TGTGCCAGCAGCTTAAACGGGGGGGAAAAACTGTTTTTT
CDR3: CASSLNGGEKLFF

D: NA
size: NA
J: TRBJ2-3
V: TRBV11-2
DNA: TGTGCCAGCAGCCGCCGACTAGAGGGTTCAGATACGCAGTATTTT
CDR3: CASSRRLEGSDTQYF

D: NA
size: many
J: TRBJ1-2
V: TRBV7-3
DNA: TGTGCCAGCAGCTTAAATCGCGCTGGCTACACCTTC
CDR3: CASSLNRAGYTF

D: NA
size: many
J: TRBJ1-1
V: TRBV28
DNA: TGTGCCAGCAGTTTATTGGGCGGGATGAACACTGAAGCTTTCTTT
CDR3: CASSLLGGMNTEAFF

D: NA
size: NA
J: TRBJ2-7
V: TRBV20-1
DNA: TGCAGTGCTACCCCAGGGGTCTCCTACGAGCAGTACTTC
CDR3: CSATPGVSYEQYF

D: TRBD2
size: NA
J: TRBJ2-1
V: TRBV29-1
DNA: TGCAGCGTGGGTTCGACTAGCAGTCACAATGAGCAGTTCTTC
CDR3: CSVGSTSSHNEQFF

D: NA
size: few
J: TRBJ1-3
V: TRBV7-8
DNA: TGTGCCAGCAGCTTCGAGTGGGACCCCTTGTCAGGAAACACCATATATTTT
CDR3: CASSFEWDPLSGNTIYF

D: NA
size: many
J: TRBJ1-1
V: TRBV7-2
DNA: TGTGCCACCTCCCCGGGGACCGTTGAAGCTTTCTTT
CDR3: CATSPGTVEAFF

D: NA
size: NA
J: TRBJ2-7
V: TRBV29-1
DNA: TGCAGCGTTGAAGCGCGGGCAGGGGCGCTTTACGAGCAGTACTTC
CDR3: CSVEARAGALYEQYF

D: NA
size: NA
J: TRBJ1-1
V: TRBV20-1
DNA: TGCAGTGCCCCCGAAAGGACCATGAACACTGAAGCTTTCTTT
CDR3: CSAPERTMNTEAFF

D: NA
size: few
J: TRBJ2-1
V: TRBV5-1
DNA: TGCGCCAGCAGCTTAGGGGACCGTGTCGAGCAGTTCTTC
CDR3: CASSLGDRVEQFF

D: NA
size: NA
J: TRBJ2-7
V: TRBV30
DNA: TGTGCCTGGAAGGGGTCCTACGAGCAGTACTTC
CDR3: CAWKGSYEQYF

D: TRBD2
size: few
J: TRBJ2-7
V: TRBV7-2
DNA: TGTGCCAGCAGCTTAGTGGTAGCGGGAGCGGGCGAGCAGTACTTC
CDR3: CASSLVVAGAGEQYF

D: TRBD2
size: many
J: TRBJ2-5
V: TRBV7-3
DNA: TGTGCCAGCAGCCTAAGCGGGGGCGGGAGAGGGACCCAGTACTTC
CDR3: CASSLSGGGRGTQYF